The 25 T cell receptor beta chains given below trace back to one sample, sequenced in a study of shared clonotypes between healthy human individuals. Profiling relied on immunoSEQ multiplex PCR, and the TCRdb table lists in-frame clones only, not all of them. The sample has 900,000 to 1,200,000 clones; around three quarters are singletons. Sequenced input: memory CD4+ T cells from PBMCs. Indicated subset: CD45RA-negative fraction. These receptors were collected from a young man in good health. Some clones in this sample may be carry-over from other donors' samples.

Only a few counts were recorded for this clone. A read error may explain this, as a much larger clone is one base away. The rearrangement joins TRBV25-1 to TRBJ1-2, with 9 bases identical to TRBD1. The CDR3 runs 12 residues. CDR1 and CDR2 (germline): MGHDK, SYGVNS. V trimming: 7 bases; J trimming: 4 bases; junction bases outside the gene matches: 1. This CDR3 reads CASKDRGYGYTF. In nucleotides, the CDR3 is TGTGCCAGCAAGGACAGGGGCTATGGCTACACCTTC.

CDR3: CASSDEQGGSSPLHF. In DNA form, the CDR3 reads TGTGCCAGCAGTGACGAACAGGGTGGGAGTTCACCCCTCCACTTT. This chain connects TRBV2 to TRBJ1-6, with D possibly being TRBD1 (6 bases). V was shortened by 3 bases and J by 9 bases, with 15 bases between the two germline ends. The CDR3 has 15 residues. The V gene's germline CDR1 is SNHLY and CDR2 FYNNEI.

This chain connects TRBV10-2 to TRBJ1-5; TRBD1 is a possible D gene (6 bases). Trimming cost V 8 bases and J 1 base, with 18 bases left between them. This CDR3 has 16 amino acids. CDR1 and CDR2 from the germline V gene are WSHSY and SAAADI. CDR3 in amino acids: CASSEGPRGSNQPQHF. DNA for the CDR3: TGCGCCAGCTCAGAAGGGCCCAGGGGAAGCAATCAGCCCCAGCATTTT.

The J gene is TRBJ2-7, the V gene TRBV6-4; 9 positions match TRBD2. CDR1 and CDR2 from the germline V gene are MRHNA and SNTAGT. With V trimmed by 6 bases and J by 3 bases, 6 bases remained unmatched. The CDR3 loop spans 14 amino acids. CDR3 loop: CASRVAGAHYEQYF. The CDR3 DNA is TGTGCCAGCAGGGTAGCGGGAGCGCACTACGAGCAGTACTTC.

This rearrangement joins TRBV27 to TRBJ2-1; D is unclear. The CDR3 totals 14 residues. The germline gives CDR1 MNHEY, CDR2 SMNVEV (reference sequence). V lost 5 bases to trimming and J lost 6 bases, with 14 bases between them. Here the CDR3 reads CASSTPDHSNEQFF. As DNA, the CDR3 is TGTGCCAGCAGTACCCCTGACCATTCCAATGAGCAGTTCTTC.

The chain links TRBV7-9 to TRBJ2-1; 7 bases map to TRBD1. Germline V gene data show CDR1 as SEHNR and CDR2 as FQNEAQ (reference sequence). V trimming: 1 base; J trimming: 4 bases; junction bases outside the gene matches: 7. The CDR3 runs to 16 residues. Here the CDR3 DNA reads TGTGCCAGCAGCTTAGGTTTAGGGACAGCTTACAATGAGCAGTTCTTC. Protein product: CASSLGLGTAYNEQFF.

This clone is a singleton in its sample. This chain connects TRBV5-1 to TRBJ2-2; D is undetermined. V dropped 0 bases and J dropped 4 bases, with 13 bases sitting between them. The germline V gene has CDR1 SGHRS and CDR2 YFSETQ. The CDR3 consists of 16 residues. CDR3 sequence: CASSLVLGSVTGELFF. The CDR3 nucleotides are TGCGCCAGCAGCTTGGTTTTGGGGTCTGTCACCGGGGAGCTGTTTTTT.

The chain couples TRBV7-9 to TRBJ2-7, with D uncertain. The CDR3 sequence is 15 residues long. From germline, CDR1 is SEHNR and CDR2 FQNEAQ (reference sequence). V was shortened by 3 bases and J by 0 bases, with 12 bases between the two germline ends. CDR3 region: CASSFHHSYSYEQYF. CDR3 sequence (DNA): TGTGCCAGCAGCTTTCATCACTCCTACTCCTACGAGCAGTACTTC.

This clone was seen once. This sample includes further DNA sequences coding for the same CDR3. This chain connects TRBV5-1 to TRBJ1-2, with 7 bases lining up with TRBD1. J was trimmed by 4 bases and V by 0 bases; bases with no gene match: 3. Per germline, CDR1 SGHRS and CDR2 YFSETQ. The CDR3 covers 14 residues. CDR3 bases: TGCGCCAGCAGCTTGGGACAGGGTCTCTATGGCTACACCTTC. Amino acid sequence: CASSLGQGLYGYTF.

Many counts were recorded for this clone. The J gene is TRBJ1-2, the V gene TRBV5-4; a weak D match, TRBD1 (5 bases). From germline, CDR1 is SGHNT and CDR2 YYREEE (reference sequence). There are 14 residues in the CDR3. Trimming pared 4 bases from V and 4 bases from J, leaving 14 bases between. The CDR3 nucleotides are TGTGCCAGCAGCAGCAGGGAATTCGTCTATGGCTACACCTTC. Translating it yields CASSSREFVYGYTF.

The CDR3 bases are TGTGCCAGCAGCCCCCGAGGGTTTAGCGGTGGGGGGCCAGATACGCAGTATTTT. This encodes CASSPRGFSGGGPDTQYF. The rearrangement uses TRBV11-2 and TRBJ2-3; D could derive from TRBD1 or TRBD2 (6 bases each). V was shortened by 5 bases and J by 4 bases, with 25 bases between the two germline ends. This CDR3 has 18 amino acids. The V gene's germline CDR1 is SGHAT and CDR2 FQNNGV.

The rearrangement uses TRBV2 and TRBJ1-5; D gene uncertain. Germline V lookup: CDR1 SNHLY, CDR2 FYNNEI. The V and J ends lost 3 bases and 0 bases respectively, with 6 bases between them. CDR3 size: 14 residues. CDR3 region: CASSEESSNQPQHF. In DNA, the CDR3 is TGTGCCAGCAGTGAGGAGTCTAGCAATCAGCCCCAGCATTTT. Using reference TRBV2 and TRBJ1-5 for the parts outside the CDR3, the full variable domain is EPEVTQTPSHQVTQMGQEVILRCVPISNHLYFYWYRQILGQKVEFLVSFYNNEISEKSEIFDDQFSVERPDGSNFTLKIRSTKLEDSAMYFCASSEESSNQPQHFGDGTRLSIL.

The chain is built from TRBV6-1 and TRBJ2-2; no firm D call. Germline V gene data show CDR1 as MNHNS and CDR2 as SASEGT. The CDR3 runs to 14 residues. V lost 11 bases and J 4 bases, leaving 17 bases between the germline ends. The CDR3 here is CALWVGRSTGELFF. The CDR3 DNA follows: TGTGCCCTTTGGGTGGGTCGAAGCACCGGGGAGCTGTTTTTT.

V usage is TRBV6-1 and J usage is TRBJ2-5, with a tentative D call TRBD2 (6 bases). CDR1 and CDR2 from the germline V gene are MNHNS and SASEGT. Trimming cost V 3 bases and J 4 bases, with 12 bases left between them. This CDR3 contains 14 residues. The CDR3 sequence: CASSDKVGGETQYF. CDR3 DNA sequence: TGTGCCAGCAGTGACAAGGTGGGGGGAGAGACCCAGTACTTC.

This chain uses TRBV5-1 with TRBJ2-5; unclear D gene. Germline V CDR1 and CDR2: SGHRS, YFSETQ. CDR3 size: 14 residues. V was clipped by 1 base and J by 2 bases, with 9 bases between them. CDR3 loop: CASSLSANQETQYF. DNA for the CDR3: TGCGCCAGCAGCTTGTCTGCCAATCAAGAGACCCAGTACTTC.

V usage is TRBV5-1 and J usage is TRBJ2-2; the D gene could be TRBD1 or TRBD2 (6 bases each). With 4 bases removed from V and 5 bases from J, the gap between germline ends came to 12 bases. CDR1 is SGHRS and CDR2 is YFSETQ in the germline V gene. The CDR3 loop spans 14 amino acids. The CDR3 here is CASSPRGATGELFF. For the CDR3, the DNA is TGCGCCAGCAGCCCAAGGGGGGCGACCGGGGAGCTGTTTTTT.

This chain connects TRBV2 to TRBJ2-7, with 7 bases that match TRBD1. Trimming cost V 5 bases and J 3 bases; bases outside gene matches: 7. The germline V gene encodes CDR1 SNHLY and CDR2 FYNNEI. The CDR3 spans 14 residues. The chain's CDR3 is CASSLDRSLYEQYF. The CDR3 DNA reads TGTGCCAGCAGTTTGGACAGGTCCCTCTACGAGCAGTACTTC.

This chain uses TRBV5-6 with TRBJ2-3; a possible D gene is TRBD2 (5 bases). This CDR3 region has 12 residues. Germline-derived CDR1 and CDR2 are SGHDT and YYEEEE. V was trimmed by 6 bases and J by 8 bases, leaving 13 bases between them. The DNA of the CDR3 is TGTGCCAGCAAAGTGGGAGCTGGTACGCAGTATTTT. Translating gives CASKVGAGTQYF.

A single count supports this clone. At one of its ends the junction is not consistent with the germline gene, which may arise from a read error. This CDR3 is CASGFGVTGTDTQYF. The CDR3 nucleotides read TGTGCTAGTGGTTTTGGGGTCACAGGCACGGATACGCAGTATTTT. This rearrangement joins TRBV12-5 to TRBJ2-3; TRBD1 is a possible D gene (5 bases). The CDR3 extends over 15 amino acids. The germline CDR1 and CDR2 sequences are LGHNT and FRNRAP.

The DNA of the CDR3 is TGTGCCAGCAGTTCCCTTCTGCAGGTGGATTCACCCCTCCACTTT. This codes for CASSSLLQVDSPLHF. The chain combines TRBV28 with TRBJ1-6; D is undetermined. This CDR3 spans 15 amino acids. V was clipped by 4 bases and J by 8 bases, with 15 bases between them. From germline, CDR1 is MDHEN and CDR2 SYDVKM.

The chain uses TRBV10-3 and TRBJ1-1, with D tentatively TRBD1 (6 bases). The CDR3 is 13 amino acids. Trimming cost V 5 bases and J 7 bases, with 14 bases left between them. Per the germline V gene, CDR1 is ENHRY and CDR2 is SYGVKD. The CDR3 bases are TGTGCCATCAGTTTCAGGGGAAACGATGAAGCTTTCTTT. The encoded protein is CAISFRGNDEAFF.

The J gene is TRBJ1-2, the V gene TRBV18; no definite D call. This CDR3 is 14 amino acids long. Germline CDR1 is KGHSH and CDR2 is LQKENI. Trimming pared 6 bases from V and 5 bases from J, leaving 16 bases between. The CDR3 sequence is CASSEEAAMYGYTF. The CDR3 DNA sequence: TGTGCCAGCTCCGAAGAGGCAGCCATGTATGGCTACACCTTC.

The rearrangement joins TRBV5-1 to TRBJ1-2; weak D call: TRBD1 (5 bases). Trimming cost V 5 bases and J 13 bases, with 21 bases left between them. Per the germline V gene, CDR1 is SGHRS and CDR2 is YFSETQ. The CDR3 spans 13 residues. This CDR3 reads CASRPGPTGGTTF. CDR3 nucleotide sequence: TGCGCCAGCAGACCCGGTCCAACCGGGGGGACCACCTTC.

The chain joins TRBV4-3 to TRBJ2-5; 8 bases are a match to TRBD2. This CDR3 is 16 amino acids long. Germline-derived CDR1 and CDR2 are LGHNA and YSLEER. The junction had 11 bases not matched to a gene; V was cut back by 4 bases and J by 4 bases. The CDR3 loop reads CASSRGTPGGGETQYF. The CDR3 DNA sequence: TGCGCCAGCAGCCGAGGGACTCCCGGGGGGGGAGAGACCCAGTACTTC.

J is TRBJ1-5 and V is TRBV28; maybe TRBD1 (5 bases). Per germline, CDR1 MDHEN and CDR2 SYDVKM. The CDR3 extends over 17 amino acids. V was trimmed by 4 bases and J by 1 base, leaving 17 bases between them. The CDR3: CASSSATGATSNQPQHF. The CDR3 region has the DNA TGTGCCAGCAGTTCAGCGACTGGGGCGACCAGCAATCAGCCCCAGCATTTT.